The 2 T cell receptor beta chains below were found in one sample sequenced in a study of CD8 T cells in ankylosing spondylitis. TCRdb recomputed calls from the 5' RACE reads with MiXCR, one row per CDR3 protein. The sample carries about 240,000 distinct CDR3 sequences, 20% to 30% recorded once. Sequenced: blood, either unsorted or a sorted T cell fraction (not recorded which). The receptors stem from a male donor with ankylosing spondylitis or in good health (not recorded which).

This clonotype turned up a few times. V and J are TRBV3-1 and TRBJ2-2, with D unresolved. The CDR3 extends over 15 amino acids. From germline, CDR1 is LGHDT and CDR2 YNNKEL (reference sequence). V gave up 0 bases and J gave up 8 bases, with 13 bases separating them. CDR3 DNA sequence: TGTGCCAGCAGCCAAGATCGGCTTGTCAGAGGGGAGCTGTTTTTT. Its translation: CASSQDRLVRGELFF.

This clonotype was counted once. The chain joins TRBV28 to TRBJ2-7; perhaps TRBD1 as D (5 bases). V was cut by 2 bases and J by 4 bases, with 9 bases left in between. Germline CDR1 is MDHEN and CDR2 is SYDVKM. This CDR3 spans 13 amino acids. The chain's CDR3 is CASSLQSGYEQYF. The CDR3 DNA reads TGTGCCAGCAGTTTACAATCAGGGTACGAGCAGTACTTC.